This is a list of T cell receptor beta chains from one sample in a study of identical twins. TCRdb processed the 5' RACE reads anew with MiXCR; each CDR3 protein has one entry. This sample has fewer than 250,000 distinct CDR3 sequences, with about 16% found just once. This sample was shared with a second study, whose subject was T cells expressing NK-cell markers.

Sequencing was done on a sample of CD8+ T cells sorted from blood. Source of these receptors: a woman aged 18-30 years in good health. Both conserved end residues are part of each CDR3. The D gene is left open where the match is weak. Clone size, where shown, is once, few, many, or a class for clones that have expanded.

cdr3_nt	cdr3_aa	d_call	clone_size	v_call	j_call
TGCAGCGTTTACTCACACAGGGGGCGAGAGACCCAGTACTTC	CSVYSHRGRETQYF	TRBD1	few	TRBV29-1	TRBJ2-5
TGTGCCAGCATGGCCGGGACCTTCTATTTAGCAGAGACCCAGTACTTC	CASMAGTFYLAETQYF	NA	few	TRBV6-1	TRBJ2-5
TGTGCCAGCAGTCCCTGGTCCGTAGCAAGCCCCGGGGAGCTGTTTTTT	CASSPWSVASPGELFF	NA	few	TRBV12-3/TRBV12-4	TRBJ2-2
TGTGCCAGCAGTTCTGAGAGTACTAACTATGGCTACACCTTC	CASSSESTNYGYTF	NA	NA	TRBV27	TRBJ1-2
TGCAGTGCTGACAGTCCGGGACAGGGAGAGACCCAGTACTTC	CSADSPGQGETQYF	TRBD1	NA	TRBV20-1	TRBJ2-5
TGTGCCAGTAGTATATTAGCGGGAGGGACCTACGAGCAGTACTTC	CASSILAGGTYEQYF	TRBD2	once	TRBV19	TRBJ2-7
TGTGCCAGCAGCCAAGGACAGGGAATTTTATACGAGCAGTACTTC	CASSQGQGILYEQYF	TRBD1	few	TRBV3-1	TRBJ2-7
TGTGCCAGCAGCCCGGGACTAGCGGCCTCCTACGAGCAGTACTTC	CASSPGLAASYEQYF	TRBD2	NA	TRBV7-2	TRBJ2-7
TGTGCCAGCAGCTTGCCCGGCGGGAGGGCCTCCCACGAGCAGTACTTC	CASSLPGGRASHEQYF	TRBD2	NA	TRBV7-9	TRBJ2-7
TGTGCCAGCAGTTTAGAGTGGGAGGTACAGAAAAACATTCAGTACTTC	CASSLEWEVQKNIQYF	NA	NA	TRBV12-3/TRBV12-4	TRBJ2-4
TGTGCCAGCAGCTTAGTGGGCTACCCATACAATGAGCAGTTCTTC	CASSLVGYPYNEQFF	NA	NA	TRBV7-6	TRBJ2-1
TGCAGTGCTAGAGGGGATCGTGGAGATTACAATGAGCAGTTCTTC	CSARGDRGDYNEQFF	NA	NA	TRBV20-1	TRBJ2-1
TGCGCCAGCAGCCGCAGACCGGGACTTTCTTTTACAGATACGCAGTATTTT	CASSRRPGLSFTDTQYF	NA	few	TRBV4-1	TRBJ2-3
TGTGCCAGCAGTTCCGGGACAGGTTATCAGCCCCAGCATTTT	CASSSGTGYQPQHF	TRBD1	few	TRBV12-3/TRBV12-4	TRBJ1-5
TGTGCCAGCAGCCAAGAAACCGGGACTCCCCATGAGCAGTTCTTC	CASSQETGTPHEQFF	NA	many	TRBV3-1	TRBJ2-1
TGTGCCAGCAGCAAAGCGCTAGGACTATCTGGGGCCAACGTCCTGACTTTC	CASSKALGLSGANVLTF	NA	NA	TRBV21-1	TRBJ2-6